One and the same sample provided the 21 T cell receptor beta chains below, sequenced in a study of blood T cell repertoires in COVID-19. Clones were sequenced by immunoSEQ multiplex PCR, and TCRdb holds only the in-frame ones, with some missing. The sample has around 300,000 clones, 83% seen once. Sequencing was done on a sample of peripheral blood. The receptor source for this set is a woman aged 45-65 years who had recovered from COVID-19.

The V gene is TRBV4-3, the J gene TRBJ1-4; 9 bases line up with TRBD1. CDR1 LGHNA and CDR2 YSLEER come from the germline V gene. The CDR3 totals 16 residues. V was clipped by 3 bases and J by 7 bases; unmatched bases: 9. For the CDR3, the DNA is TGCGCCAGCAGCCACCGCGACAGGGGGAGCGGTGAAAAACTGTTTTTT. As protein: CASSHRDRGSGEKLFF.

This clone has just one count. The genes are TRBV9 and TRBJ2-1; a weak D match, TRBD2 (6 bases). The germline V and J ends were trimmed by 3 bases and 6 bases, with 16 bases remaining between them. The germline V gene has CDR1 SGDLS and CDR2 YYNGEE. CDR3 size: 15 residues. CDR3 amino acids: CASSEAGGPFNEQFF. The CDR3 DNA reads TGTGCCAGCAGCGAGGCAGGAGGGCCTTTCAATGAGCAGTTCTTC.

V usage is TRBV27 and J usage is TRBJ2-6; D is ambiguous. The V end lost 5 bases, the J end lost 2 bases, and 4 bases lay between the germline ends. The CDR3 runs to 13 residues. CDR1 is MNHEY, CDR2 SMNVEV, per germline (reference sequence). The CDR3 loop reads CASSTTGANVLTF. The CDR3 nucleotides are TGTGCCAGCAGTACAACTGGGGCCAACGTCCTGACTTTC.

This clone turned up a few times. J is TRBJ2-7 and V is TRBV6-5, with 7 bases that match TRBD2. CDR3 length: 12 residues. Germline V gives CDR1 MNHEY, CDR2 SVGAGI. V lost 9 bases to trimming and J lost 6 bases; unmatched junction nucleotides: 8. CDR3 protein: CASSGGIGEQYF. DNA of the CDR3: TGTGCCAGTTCGGGGGGAATTGGCGAGCAGTACTTC.

About this clone: Other DNA sequences in the same sample also yield this CDR3. The chain is built from TRBV18 and TRBJ1-1, with D maybe TRBD1 (6 bases). Per germline, CDR1 KGHSH and CDR2 LQKENI. The CDR3 length is 14 residues. V gave up 3 bases and J gave up 3 bases, with 11 bases separating them. CDR3 region: CASSPTGGDTEAFF. CDR3 nucleotides: TGTGCCAGCTCACCGACAGGTGGGGACACTGAAGCTTTCTTT.

The genes are TRBV5-5 and TRBJ2-7, with 9 bases lining up with TRBD1. V shed 3 bases and J 2 bases; nucleotides not matched to a gene: 3. The CDR3 has 14 amino acids. Germline-derived CDR1 and CDR2 are SGHKS and YYEKEE (reference sequence). In nucleotides, the CDR3 is TGTGCCAGCAGCTGGGGACAGGGCGCCTACGAGCAGTACTTC. Translated: CASSWGQGAYEQYF.

This clone was picked up one time. This rearrangement joins TRBV18 to TRBJ2-7; 8 nucleotides align to TRBD1. The CDR3 has 15 amino acids. The V and J ends lost 0 bases and 0 bases, in that order; junction bases with no gene match: 1. Germline assignment: CDR1 KGHSH and CDR2 LQKENI. The CDR3 bases are TGTGCCAGCTCACCACCTGGACAGGGCTCCTACGAGCAGTACTTC. It codes for CASSPPGQGSYEQYF.

The chain joins TRBV28 to TRBJ1-6; no firm D call. Germline V lookup: CDR1 MDHEN, CDR2 SYDVKM. This CDR3 comprises 16 residues. V lost 6 bases to trimming and J lost 4 bases, with 16 bases between them. The CDR3 DNA sequence: TGTGCCAGCAGATCGGCCATGAGGGAGTATAATTCACCCCTCCACTTT. The encoded protein is CASRSAMREYNSPLHF. Filled out from reference TRBV28 and TRBJ1-6, the complete variable domain reads DVKVTQSSRYLVKRTGEKVFLECVQDMDHENMFWYRQDPGLGLRLIYFSYDVKMKEKGDIPEGYSVSREKKERFSLILESASTNQTSMYLCASRSAMREYNSPLHFGNGTRLTVT.

This clone was seen a handful of times. This chain uses TRBV30 with TRBJ2-7, with 11 bases lining up with TRBD1. Looked up from germline, CDR1 is GTSNPN and CDR2 is SVGIG (reference sequence). V trimming: 7 bases; J trimming: 6 bases; junction bases outside the gene matches: 11. The CDR3 is 14 residues long. The CDR3 DNA follows: TGTGCCTCTTACGTTCCCGGGACAGGGGGCGAGCAGTACTTC. Its translation is CASYVPGTGGEQYF. Drawing the rest from reference TRBV30 and TRBJ2-7, the complete variable domain is SQTIHQWPATLVQPVGSPLSLECTVEGTSNPNLYWYRQAAGRGLQLLFYSVGIGQISSEVPQNLSASRPQDRQFILSSKKLLLSDSGFYLCASYVPGTGGEQYFGPGTRLTVT.

This clone was detected only a few times. The J gene is TRBJ2-1, the V gene TRBV27; 8 bases match TRBD1. The CDR3 has 16 residues. Germline CDR1 MNHEY, CDR2 SMNVEV (reference sequence). The trim removed 7 bases at V and 9 bases at J, leaving 17 bases unmatched. CDR3 nucleotide sequence: TGTGCCAGCATCAGCATTCTTCGGACAGGGTTTAGTGAGCAGTTCTTC. Encoded protein: CASISILRTGFSEQFF.

The chain joins TRBV15 to TRBJ2-5; 8 bases are a match to TRBD2. Trimming removed 3 bases from V and 4 bases from J; junction bases left unmatched: 10. Germline assignment: CDR1 LNHNV and CDR2 YYDKDF (reference sequence). CDR3 length equals 16 residues. CDR3 protein: CATSSGRAGVRETQYF. The CDR3 DNA reads as TGTGCCACCAGCAGTGGTCGAGCGGGAGTGCGAGAGACCCAGTACTTC.

J is TRBJ1-1 and V is TRBV7-9; D may be TRBD1 (5 bases). Germline V gives CDR1 SEHNR, CDR2 FQNEAQ (reference sequence). The CDR3 extends over 13 amino acids. Trimming stripped 5 bases from V and 3 bases from J, with 10 bases between. The CDR3: CASSPGGDTEAFF. CDR3 DNA: TGTGCCAGCAGCCCCGGGGGGGACACTGAAGCTTTCTTT.

The chain recombines TRBV2 with TRBJ2-1; 9 bases are shared with TRBD1. The CDR3 runs 14 residues. The V gene's germline CDR1 is SNHLY and CDR2 FYNNEI. With V trimmed by 7 bases and J by 7 bases, 8 bases remained unmatched. The CDR3 sequence: CASTLLGTGNEQFF. For the CDR3, the DNA is TGTGCCAGCACTTTACTCGGGACAGGGAATGAGCAGTTCTTC.

This chain connects TRBV5-1 to TRBJ2-2; TRBD2 might be the D (5 bases). Germline CDR1 reads SGHRS; CDR2 reads YFSETQ. V lost 0 bases and J lost 0, with 12 bases in between. This CDR3 has 17 residues. CDR3 sequence (DNA): TGCGCCAGCAGCTTGGCACTTGGCGGGTCGAACACCGGGGAGCTGTTTTTT. This encodes CASSLALGGSNTGELFF.

This chain uses TRBV28 with TRBJ2-1, with TRBD2 matching 8 bases. Germline lookup yields CDR1 MDHEN and CDR2 SYDVKM. This CDR3 is 14 amino acids long. Losses at the gene ends were 5 bases for V and 8 bases for J; bases not matched to a gene: 8. CDR3 bases: TGTGCCAGCAGTGGTGGCGGGAGGATGGATGAGCAGTTCTTC. This encodes CASSGGGRMDEQFF.

This chain connects TRBV6-5 to TRBJ2-1; 8 nucleotides agree with TRBD1. Trimming cost V 5 bases and J 9 bases; bases outside gene matches: 3. Germline V CDR1 and CDR2: MNHEY, SVGAGI. This CDR3 region has 12 residues. In DNA, the CDR3 is TGTGCCAGCAGTACCACAGGGGGTGAGCAGTTCTTC. Protein: CASSTTGGEQFF.

This chain joins TRBV6-6 and TRBJ2-1; 10 bases map to TRBD1. CDR1 and CDR2 from the germline V gene are MNHNY and SVGAGI (reference sequence). V shed 6 bases, J shed 3 bases, and the junction held 5 bases outside the gene matches. This CDR3 spans 15 amino acids. CDR3 protein: CASSWDRGDYNEQFF. DNA of the CDR3: TGTGCCAGCAGCTGGGACAGGGGCGACTACAATGAGCAGTTCTTC.

The chain has TRBV7-9 and TRBJ1-5, with a weak D call TRBD1 (5 bases). The CDR3 is 14 amino acids. Trimming took 3 bases from V and 9 from J, leaving 15 bases between them. The germline V gene has CDR1 SEHNR and CDR2 FQNEAQ (reference sequence). Here the CDR3 DNA reads TGTGCCAGCAGCTTGGGCAGGGAAGGTCGGCCCCAGCATTTT. Its translation is CASSLGREGRPQHF.

The chain uses TRBV30 and TRBJ2-1; 7 bases agree with TRBD2. The CDR3 covers 11 residues. From germline, CDR1 is GTSNPN and CDR2 SVGIG (reference sequence). V lost 5 bases, J lost 6 bases, and 1 base stayed unmatched. In DNA, the CDR3 is TGTGCCTGGGGACTAGGCAATGAGCAGTTCTTC. Translation gives CAWGLGNEQFF.

This clone showed up just a few times. V gene TRBV29-1 combines with J gene TRBJ1-4; D may be TRBD1 (5 bases). The CDR3 has 13 residues. Trimming removed 4 bases at V and 5 bases at J, with 11 bases between. Germline V CDR1 and CDR2: SQVTM, ANQGSEA. Written as DNA, the CDR3 is TGCAGCGTTGTTGAGGCAGGGAATGAAAAACTGTTTTTT. It codes for CSVVEAGNEKLFF.

The rearrangement links TRBV6-5 to TRBJ1-6; D is unclear. V shed 4 bases and J shed 4 bases, with 5 bases lying between them. Looked up from germline, CDR1 is MNHEY and CDR2 is SVGAGI. CDR3 length equals 13 residues. The DNA of the CDR3 is TGTGCCAGCAGTTGGAGTTATAATTCACCCCTCCACTTT. Encoded protein: CASSWSYNSPLHF.